A selection of T cell receptor beta chains follows, all from one sample in a study of human T cells and chemical hapten exposure. TCRdb ran MiXCR on the RACE reads and lists one entry per CDR3 protein. Altogether 270,000 or so distinct CDR3 sequences are present, approximately 7.5% being singletons, with the ten largest covering more than 0.95%. Sequencing was performed on whole blood, taken in connection with sensitization to the hapten diphenylcyclopropenone (DPC). Receptor source: a man younger than 35 with alopecia areata. Some clones in this sample may be carry-over from other donors' samples. CDR3s include the opening cysteine and the closing phenylalanine or tryptophan. A D gene is named only where the DNA matches it firmly. Expanded clones get a size class; other rows say once, few or many, or leave the size out.

D	size	V	J	DNA	CDR3
NA	many	TRBV7-2	TRBJ2-3	TGTGCCAGCAGCTTAGTTCGATCAGATACGCAGTATTTT	CASSLVRSDTQYF
TRBD1	NA	TRBV4-2	TRBJ1-6	TGTGCCAGCAGCCAAGTGACGGGACAGGGGGACAATTCACCCCTCCACTTT	CASSQVTGQGDNSPLHF
NA	NA	TRBV12-3/TRBV12-4	TRBJ2-3	TGTGCCAGCAGTTTAGATACCTGGGCCTATCAAGGCACAGATACGCAGTATTTT	CASSLDTWAYQGTDTQYF
TRBD1	many	TRBV7-3	TRBJ1-2	TGTGCCAGCAGCCCCGGACAGGTCTATGGCTACACCTTC	CASSPGQVYGYTF
TRBD1	NA	TRBV10-3	TRBJ1-1	TGTGCCATACAGGGGACGGGCACTGAAGCTTTCTTT	CAIQGTGTEAFF
NA	NA	TRBV20-1	TRBJ2-3	TGCAGTGCTTCTTTGGGCCGCACAGATACGCAGTATTTT	CSASLGRTDTQYF
NA	many	TRBV5-1	TRBJ1-2	TGCGCCAGCAGCTTGGGCCCTGGCGGCTACACCTTC	CASSLGPGGYTF
NA	few	TRBV6-1	TRBJ1-6	TGTGCCAGCAGTGACTTCGACTATAATTCACCCCTCCACTTT	CASSDFDYNSPLHF
NA	few	TRBV6-1	TRBJ1-1	TGTGCCAGCAGTGAGGCATCTGGGGGCGTAAACACTGAAGCTTTCTTT	CASSEASGGVNTEAFF
NA	NA	TRBV5-1	TRBJ2-2	TGCGCCAGCAGCTTGGGGGCCGGGAACACCGGGGAGCTGTTTTTT	CASSLGAGNTGELFF
NA	few	TRBV15	TRBJ1-6	TGTGCCACCAGCAAGAAGACGACAGGCCTCTATAATTCACCCCTCCACTTT	CATSKKTTGLYNSPLHF
TRBD1	NA	TRBV20-1	TRBJ2-7	TGCAGTGCCACCCCCGGGACAGGGGGCAACGAGCAGTACTTC	CSATPGTGGNEQYF
NA	many	TRBV6-2/TRBV6-3	TRBJ2-5	TGTGCCAGCAGTTACTTCTACAAGGCCCGACTGCGGATCCAAGAGACCCAGTACTTC	CASSYFYKARLRIQETQYF
TRBD1	NA	TRBV7-2	TRBJ1-5	TGTGCCAGCAGCACAGGGGGCGTCAATCAGCCCCAGCATTTT	CASSTGGVNQPQHF
NA	NA	TRBV18	TRBJ1-5	TGTGCCAGCTCACCTCCCACGTCAGGGCCCCAGCATTTT	CASSPPTSGPQHF
NA	few	TRBV4-1	TRBJ2-5	TGCGCCAGCAGCCGGAAGCCTGCAGAGACCCAGTACTTC	CASSRKPAETQYF
NA	NA	TRBV27	TRBJ2-3	TGTGCCAGCGGGGTGAACGGCATCACAGATACGCAGTATTTT	CASGVNGITDTQYF